This T cell receptor beta chain was documented in a study of blood T cell repertoires in COVID-19 (dated by TCRdb to the early 2020s). Regarding the complete study: Collaborator samples came from the United States, Italy and Spain and covered acute and convalescent phases of COVID-19. The prospective study material was composed of cDNA or gDNA derived from T cells, B-cell-depleted T cells, or PBMCs. Samples came from the ongoing ImmuneRACE study (first 160 participants) plus 1,254 subjects from 6 global collaborators. Sample metadata almost always included a de-identified subject ID, COVID-19 status, age in years and sex. The dataset comprised deeply sampled blood TCRbeta repertoires from subjects exposed to, actively infected with, or recovered from COVID-19. The repertoires were made available in a free public database intended to serve as a resource for research on the immune response to SARS-CoV-2. Where available, HLA class I and class II types were obtained from metadata supplied by the sample provider rather than from assay-based typing.

The immunoSEQ Assay, a bias-controlled multiplex PCR, was used to amplify TCRbeta CDR3 regions from genomic DNA. Concerning the study's data processing: Nucleated cell counts per sample were estimated from amplification of reference gene primers within the assay. Sequence reads were collapsed and filtered to measure the absolute abundance of every unique TCRbeta CDR3 rearrangement. Productive Simpson clonality was computed per sample as the square root of Simpson's diversity index over productive rearrangements. Imported from immuneACCESS, the table was reduced by TCRdb to in-frame sequences with V and J called. These copies leave out some clones; in studies compared against another copy, an unresolved V gene accounts for under half, and the cause of the remainder is not known. Clone size and the V and J calls come from that table; the DNA yielded D and trimming. Here the sample has roughly 200,000 clones; around four fifths occur a single time. The ten largest clones represent roughly a tenth of the sample.

CDR1 and CDR2 (MNHEY, SVGAGI) derive from the germline V gene. The CDR3 spans 13 residues, from the cysteine through the phenylalanine. The DNA shown is the 39-base CDR3, in frame from base 1. The germline V and J ends show losses of 5 bases and 8 bases respectively, and no gene match explains 8 bases of the junction. At one collaborating source in Seattle, patients were enrolled during active infection and were followed longitudinally through the course of disease. The collaborating institutions used their own protocols to collect whole blood in K2EDTA tubes. For TCRbeta analysis, collaborators shipped samples in one of three forms: frozen whole blood, isolated PBMCs, or DNA extracted from either of those sample types. With respect to this clone: This receptor's antigen is unknown. No base quality values were provided; no much bigger clone lies one nucleotide off.

Overall study results and their limits: The quantity of clinical and demographic metadata differed by source and by participant and was supplied without curation.

Recombination linked TRBV6-5 to TRBJ1-2, with 7 middle bases fitting TRBD1. The TCR comes from an elderly woman with COVID-19, enrolled during active disease. Sequenced sample: peripheral blood. The CDR3 protein is CASSTQDRAGYTF. The nucleotide sequence is given as TGTGCCAGCAGTACACAAGACAGGGCCGGCTACACCTTC.